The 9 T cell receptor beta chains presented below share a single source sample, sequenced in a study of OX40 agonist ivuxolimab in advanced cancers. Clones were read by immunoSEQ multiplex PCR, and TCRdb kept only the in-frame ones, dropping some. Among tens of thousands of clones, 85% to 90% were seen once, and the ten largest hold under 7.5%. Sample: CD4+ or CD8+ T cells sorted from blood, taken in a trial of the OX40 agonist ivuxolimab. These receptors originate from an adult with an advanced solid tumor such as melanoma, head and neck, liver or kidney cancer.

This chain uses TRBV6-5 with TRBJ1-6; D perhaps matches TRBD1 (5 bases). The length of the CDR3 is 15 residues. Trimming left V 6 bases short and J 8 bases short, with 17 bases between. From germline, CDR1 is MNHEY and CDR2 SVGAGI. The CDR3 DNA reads TGTGCCAGCAGACCCTGGGGCAGGGTTGATTCACCCCTCCACTTT. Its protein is CASRPWGRVDSPLHF.

The CDR3 here is CASSPGGLGGYTF. CDR3 sequence (DNA): TGTGCCAGCAGCCCAGGAGGGTTGGGTGGCTACACCTTC. This sequence joins TRBV7-6 and TRBJ1-2; D unclear. With 5 bases removed from V and 7 bases from J, the gap between germline ends came to 14 bases. The length of the CDR3 is 13 residues. The germline CDR1 and CDR2 sequences are SGHVS and FNYEAQ.

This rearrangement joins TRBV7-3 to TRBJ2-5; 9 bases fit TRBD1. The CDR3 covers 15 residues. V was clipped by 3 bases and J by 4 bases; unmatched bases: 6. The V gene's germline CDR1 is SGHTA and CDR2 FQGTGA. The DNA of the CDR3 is TGTGCCAGCAGCTTCCATGGACAGGGGAGAGAGACCCAGTACTTC. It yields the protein CASSFHGQGRETQYF.

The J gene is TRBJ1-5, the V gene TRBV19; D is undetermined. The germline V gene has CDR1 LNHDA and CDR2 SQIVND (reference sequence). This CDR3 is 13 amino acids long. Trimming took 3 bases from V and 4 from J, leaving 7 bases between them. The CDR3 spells CASSIEFNQPQHF. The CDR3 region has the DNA TGTGCCAGTAGTATTGAGTTTAATCAGCCCCAGCATTTT.

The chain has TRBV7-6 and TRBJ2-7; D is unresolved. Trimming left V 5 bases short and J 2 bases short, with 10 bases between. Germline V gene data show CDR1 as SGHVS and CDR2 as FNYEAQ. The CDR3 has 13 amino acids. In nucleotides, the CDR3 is TGTGCCAGCAGCCCACCGTTAACCTACGAGCAGTACTTC. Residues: CASSPPLTYEQYF. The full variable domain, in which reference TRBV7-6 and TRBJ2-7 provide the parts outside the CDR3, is GAGVSQSPRYKVTKRGQDVALRCDPISGHVSLYWYRQALGQGPEFLTYFNYEAQQDKSGLPNDRFSAERPEGSISTLTIQRTEQRDSAMYRCASSPPLTYEQYFGPGTRLTVT.

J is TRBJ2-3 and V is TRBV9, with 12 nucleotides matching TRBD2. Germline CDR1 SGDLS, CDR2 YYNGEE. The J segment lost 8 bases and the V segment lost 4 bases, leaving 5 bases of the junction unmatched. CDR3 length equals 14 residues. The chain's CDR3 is CASSPSTSGGTQYF. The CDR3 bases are TGTGCCAGCAGCCCTTCGACTAGCGGGGGTACGCAGTATTTT.

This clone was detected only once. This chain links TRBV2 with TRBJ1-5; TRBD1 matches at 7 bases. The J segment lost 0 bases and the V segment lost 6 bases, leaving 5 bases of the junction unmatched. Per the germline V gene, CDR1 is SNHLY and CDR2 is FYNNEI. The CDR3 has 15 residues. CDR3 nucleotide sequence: TGTGCCAGCAGCCGCGGACAGGTTAGCAATCAGCCCCAGCATTTT. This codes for CASSRGQVSNQPQHF.

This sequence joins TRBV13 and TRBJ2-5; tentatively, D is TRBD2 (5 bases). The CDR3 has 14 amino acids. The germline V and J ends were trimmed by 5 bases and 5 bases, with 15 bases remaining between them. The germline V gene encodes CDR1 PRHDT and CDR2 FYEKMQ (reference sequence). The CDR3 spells CASSNTRFVETQYF. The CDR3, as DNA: TGTGCCAGCAGCAATACTAGGTTTGTTGAGACCCAGTACTTC.

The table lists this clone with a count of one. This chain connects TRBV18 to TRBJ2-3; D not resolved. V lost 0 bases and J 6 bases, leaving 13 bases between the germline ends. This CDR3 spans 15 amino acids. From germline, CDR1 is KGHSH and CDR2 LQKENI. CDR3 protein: CASSPPDGPRDTQYF. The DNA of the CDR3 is TGTGCCAGCTCACCACCGGACGGCCCTAGGGATACGCAGTATTTT.